This T cell receptor beta chain was sequenced in a study of blood T cell repertoires in COVID-19. The overall study: From the United States, Italy and Spain came samples of acute and convalescent COVID-19. Sources were T cells, B-cell-depleted T cells, or PBMCs; the material itself was cDNA or gDNA.

Original processing notes: Estimation of nucleated cell counts was performed using reference gene primer amplification. Clones were sequenced by immunoSEQ multiplex PCR, and TCRdb holds only the in-frame ones, with some missing. V and J calls and clone size are as listed in that table; D and trimming were resolved from the DNA. The sample has around 160,000 clones; around nine tenths are singletons. Germline CDR1 is LGHNA and CDR2 is YSLEER. CDR3 length equals 19 residues. The V and J ends lost 2 bases and 0 bases, in that order; junction bases with no gene match: 13. The genes are TRBV4-3 and TRBJ1-1; 9 bases align to TRBD1. The sequenced material came from peripheral blood. This sequence originates from a human donor in a cohort sampled during active COVID-19. DNA of the CDR3: TGCGCCAGCAGCCAAATTTCGCGCGGGACAGGGTCCATGAACACTGAAGCTTTCTTT. Amino acids: CASSQISRGTGSMNTEAFF.